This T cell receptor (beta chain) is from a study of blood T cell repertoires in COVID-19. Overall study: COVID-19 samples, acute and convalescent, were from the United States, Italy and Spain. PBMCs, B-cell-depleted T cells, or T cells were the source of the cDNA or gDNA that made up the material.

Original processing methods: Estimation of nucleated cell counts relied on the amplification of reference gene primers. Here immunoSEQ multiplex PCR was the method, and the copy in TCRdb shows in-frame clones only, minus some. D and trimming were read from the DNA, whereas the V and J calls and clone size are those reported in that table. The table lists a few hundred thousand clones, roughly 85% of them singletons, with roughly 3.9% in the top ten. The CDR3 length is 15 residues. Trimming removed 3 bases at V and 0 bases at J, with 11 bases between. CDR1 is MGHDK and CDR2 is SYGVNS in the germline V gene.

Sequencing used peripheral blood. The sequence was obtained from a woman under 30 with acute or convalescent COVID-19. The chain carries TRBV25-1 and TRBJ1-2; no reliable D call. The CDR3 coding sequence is TGTGCCAGCAGTGATCCTACAGAAGCTAACTATGGCTACACCTTC. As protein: CASSDPTEANYGYTF.